The 32 T cell receptor beta chains below all came from one sample that was sequenced in a study of technical replicates of blood from a handful of donors (dated by TCRdb to 2017 to 2019). Library creation used the immunoSEQ multiplex PCR assay. Entries here come from immuneACCESS through TCRdb and include only in-frame sequences with V and J called. Some clones fail to appear in such tables; in the studies checked, an unresolved V gene covers under half of the shortfall, and the cause of the remainder is unknown. This sample holds 91,000 or so clones; 85% to 95% were observed only once. Roughly 0.31% of the sample is in the top ten clones. Material for sequencing was T cells isolated from PBMCs. These receptors were taken from a human donor in good health.

V usage is TRBV19 and J usage is TRBJ2-7, with D hard to call. Germline-derived CDR1 and CDR2 are LNHDA and SQIVND (reference sequence). The V and J ends lost 4 bases and 6 bases respectively, with 13 bases between them. The CDR3 has 13 amino acids. In DNA form, the CDR3 reads TGTGCCAGTAGTACCCCAGGTTTGGGCGAGCAGTACTTC. It translates to CASSTPGLGEQYF.

V is TRBV2 and J is TRBJ2-1, with 12 positions matching TRBD2. V shed 10 bases, J shed 9 bases, and the junction held 7 bases outside the gene matches. The CDR3 extends over 13 amino acids. Germline V CDR1 and CDR2: SNHLY, FYNNEI. CDR3 in amino acids: CAIRLAGDSEQFF. As DNA, the CDR3 is TGTGCCATACGACTAGCGGGAGATTCTGAGCAGTTCTTC. Full variable domain (remainder filled in from reference TRBV2 and TRBJ2-1): EPEVTQTPSHQVTQMGQEVILRCVPISNHLYFYWYRQILGQKVEFLVSFYNNEISEKSEIFDDQFSVERPDGSNFTLKIRSTKLEDSAMYFCAIRLAGDSEQFFGPGTRLTVL.

As to this clone: This sample includes further DNA sequences coding for the same CDR3. The CDR3 loop reads CASSLTSGSYEQYF. CDR3 sequence (DNA): TGTGCCAGCAGCTTAACTAGCGGGTCCTACGAGCAGTACTTC. This chain joins TRBV11-2 and TRBJ2-7; 9 bases line up with TRBD2. Germline assignment: CDR1 SGHAT and CDR2 FQNNGV. The CDR3 has 14 amino acids. V shed 2 bases, J shed 1 base, and the junction held 0 bases outside the gene matches.

The chain employs TRBV7-3 and TRBJ2-2; 9 nucleotides match TRBD2. V shed 5 bases, J shed 3 bases, and the junction held 7 bases outside the gene matches. CDR1 is SGHTA, CDR2 FQGTGA, per germline. The CDR3 consists of 16 residues. CDR3 sequence: CASSAWTSADTGELFF. CDR3 in DNA: TGTGCCAGCAGCGCCTGGACTAGCGCGGACACCGGGGAGCTGTTTTTT.

The gene calls are TRBV5-1 and TRBJ2-1, with 10 bases matching TRBD2. CDR3 length equals 15 residues. Germline V gene lookup returns CDR1 SGHRS and CDR2 YFSETQ. The V segment lost 7 bases and the J segment 9 bases; nucleotides outside the gene matches: 13. This chain's CDR3 is CASSTTSGTGGEQFF. For the CDR3, the DNA is TGCGCCAGCTCCACAACTAGCGGGACGGGCGGTGAGCAGTTCTTC.

This chain joins TRBV27 and TRBJ2-1, with D possibly matching TRBD2 (6 bases). V was trimmed by 10 bases and J by 2 bases, leaving 18 bases between them. In germline, CDR1 is MNHEY, CDR2 SMNVEV (reference sequence). This CDR3 is 15 amino acids long. The CDR3 region is CATQLGDWPYNEQFF. CDR3 DNA sequence: TGTGCCACACAACTAGGGGACTGGCCCTACAATGAGCAGTTCTTC.

The chain couples TRBV6-5 to TRBJ2-3; 8 nucleotides agree with TRBD2. V gave up 6 bases and J gave up 4 bases; unmatched junction bases: 3. The CDR3 consists of 13 residues. Germline V gene lookup returns CDR1 MNHEY and CDR2 SVGAGI. The CDR3 coding sequence is TGTGCCAGCAGGGGACTAGGATCAGATACGCAGTATTTT. Amino acid sequence: CASRGLGSDTQYF.

CDR3 in amino acids: CASSPDRPKNSPLHF. The CDR3 nucleotides read TGCGCCAGCAGCCCTGACAGACCAAAAAATTCACCCCTCCACTTT. V gene TRBV5-1 combines with J gene TRBJ1-6; D perhaps matches TRBD1 (5 bases). Germline CDR1 is SGHRS and CDR2 is YFSETQ. The CDR3 loop spans 15 amino acids. V lost 4 bases and J 7 bases, leaving 15 bases between the germline ends.

The chain uses TRBV5-4 and TRBJ2-2, with D possibly TRBD2 on 5 matching bases. Germline assignment: CDR1 SGHNT and CDR2 YYREEE (reference sequence). The length of the CDR3 is 15 residues. V lost 0 bases, J lost 1 base, and 7 bases lay in between. The CDR3 DNA sequence: TGTGCCAGCAGCTTGGGTCGGGGGAACACCGGGGAGCTGTTTTTT. It translates to CASSLGRGNTGELFF.

The chain couples TRBV2 to TRBJ1-4; D possibly corresponds to TRBD1 (5 bases). This CDR3 has 14 residues. The V end lost 6 bases, the J end lost 8 bases, and 16 bases lay between the germline ends. CDR1 SNHLY and CDR2 FYNNEI come from the germline V gene. The CDR3 loop reads CASSVGQGGEKLFF. The CDR3 DNA follows: TGTGCCAGCAGCGTCGGCCAGGGAGGAGAAAAACTGTTTTTT.

Judged by abundance, this clone is medium-sized (0.01 to 0.1%). V gene TRBV20-1 combines with J gene TRBJ1-3; D is undetermined. This CDR3 has 11 residues. The germline V gene encodes CDR1 DFQATT and CDR2 SNEGSKA (reference sequence). The CDR3 here is CSAKRGNTIYF. CDR3 nucleotides: TGCAGCGCGAAACGGGGAAACACCATATATTTT.

The chain uses TRBV5-6 and TRBJ1-5; maybe TRBD1 (6 bases). From germline, CDR1 is SGHDT and CDR2 YYEEEE. Trimming left V 1 base short and J 5 bases short, with 7 bases between. The CDR3 contains 13 residues. The CDR3 DNA is TGTGCCAGCAGCTTGACAGGGTATCAGCCCCAGCATTTT. Translating gives CASSLTGYQPQHF.

The chain employs TRBV4-2 and TRBJ2-5, with no clear D. Between the trimmed V and J ends, which lost 0 bases and 3 bases, there was a span of 5 bases. CDR1 is LGHNA, CDR2 YNFKEQ, per germline. The CDR3 consists of 13 residues. CDR3 in DNA: TGTGCCAGCAGCCAAGAGACTGAAGAGACCCAGTACTTC. It yields the protein CASSQETEETQYF.

V gene TRBV11-3 combines with J gene TRBJ2-7; TRBD2 matches 11 bases. Germline V gene lookup returns CDR1 SGHNT and CDR2 YENEEA. V lost 2 bases, J lost 3 bases, and 3 bases stayed unmatched. The CDR3 is made up of 15 amino acids. The CDR3 sequence: CASSLTGTSGYEQYF. CDR3 nucleotide sequence: TGTGCCAGCAGCTTAACCGGGACTAGCGGCTACGAGCAGTACTTC.

This chain uses TRBV30 with TRBJ2-1, with TRBD2 as a possible D gene (5 bases). The germline V and J ends were trimmed by 3 bases and 6 bases, with 18 bases remaining between them. The CDR3 totals 15 residues. Germline CDR1 is GTSNPN and CDR2 is SVGIG (reference sequence). Written as DNA, the CDR3 is TGTGCCTGGAGACCAACTAGTCTTTATCCCAATGAGCAGTTCTTC. Amino acids: CAWRPTSLYPNEQFF. Combining the CDR3 with reference TRBV30 and TRBJ2-1 gives the whole variable domain SQTIHQWPATLVQPVGSPLSLECTVEGTSNPNLYWYRQAAGRGLQLLFYSVGIGQISSEVPQNLSASRPQDRQFILSSKKLLLSDSGFYLCAWRPTSLYPNEQFFGPGTRLTVL.

V and J are TRBV7-2 and TRBJ1-5, with D unclear. The CDR3 totals 13 residues. The germline CDR1 and CDR2 sequences are SGHTA and FQGNSA. Trimming cost V 1 base and J 5 bases, with 6 bases left between them. The CDR3 region is CASSLDIHQPQHF. The CDR3 DNA reads TGTGCCAGCAGCTTAGATATTCATCAGCCCCAGCATTTT.

This chain connects TRBV10-1 to TRBJ2-3; the D is unclear. The V end was cut by 7 bases, the J end by 4 bases, with 12 bases between. CDR3 size: 13 residues. CDR1 is WNHNN, CDR2 SYGVQD, per germline (reference sequence). The CDR3 region is CASTMNSADTQYF. CDR3 nucleotide sequence: TGCGCCAGCACCATGAACTCCGCAGATACGCAGTATTTT.

The CDR3 reads CASSQGVNTEAFF. In nucleotides, the CDR3 is TGTGCCAGCAGCCAGGGGGTCAACACTGAAGCTTTCTTT. V and J are TRBV7-3 and TRBJ1-1; TRBD1 matches at 7 bases. The germline CDR1 and CDR2 sequences are SGHTA and FQGTGA. V lost 5 bases to trimming and J lost 2 bases; unmatched junction nucleotides: 2. The CDR3 has 13 residues. Combining the CDR3 with reference TRBV7-3 and TRBJ1-1 gives the whole variable domain GAGVSQTPSNKVTEKGKYVELRCDPISGHTALYWYRQSLGQGPEFLIYFQGTGAADDSGLPNDRFFAVRPEGSVSTLKIQRTERGDSAVYLCASSQGVNTEAFFGQGTRLTVV.

The chain recombines TRBV5-1 with TRBJ2-7; tentative D call: TRBD1 (6 bases). In germline, CDR1 is SGHRS, CDR2 YFSETQ. The CDR3 is 13 residues long. The ends were cut back, 3 bases at V and 3 bases at J, with 10 bases in the middle. The CDR3 reads CASSWDKHYEQYF. The CDR3 DNA reads as TGCGCCAGCAGCTGGGACAAACACTACGAGCAGTACTTC.

The CDR3 DNA is TGTGCCAGCAGCAGGTCTTCGGGGGGCGCTTTTTACGAGCAGTACTTC. Residues: CASSRSSGGAFYEQYF. J is TRBJ2-7 and V is TRBV9, with a weak D call TRBD2 (7 bases). From germline, CDR1 is SGDLS and CDR2 YYNGEE. The CDR3 is 16 amino acids. The germline V and J ends were trimmed by 4 bases and 4 bases, with 21 bases remaining between them.

The chain joins TRBV4-3 to TRBJ2-5; 9 bases agree with TRBD1. The CDR3 runs 15 residues. CDR1 and CDR2 (germline): LGHNA, YSLEER. The V segment lost 3 bases and the J segment 3 bases; nucleotides outside the gene matches: 5. The CDR3 nucleotides are TGCGCCAGCAGCCACGGAGGGACAGGGAAAGAGACCCAGTACTTC. Its protein is CASSHGGTGKETQYF.

V usage is TRBV28 and J usage is TRBJ2-1, with D possibly being TRBD1 (6 bases). The CDR3 is 13 amino acids. Trimming removed 10 bases from V and 5 bases from J, with 15 bases in between. Germline V gene sequence: CDR1 MDHEN, CDR2 SYDVKM. The CDR3 protein is CAISSRQDNEQFF. As DNA, the CDR3 is TGTGCCATCTCTAGCCGACAGGACAATGAGCAGTTCTTC.

This sequence joins TRBV6-5 and TRBJ1-2; TRBD1 agrees at 7 bases. Losses at the gene ends were 6 bases for V and 4 bases for J; bases not matched to a gene: 5. In germline, CDR1 is MNHEY, CDR2 SVGAGI. The CDR3 is made up of 13 amino acids. The CDR3 spells CASSRDSLYGYTF. CDR3 DNA: TGTGCCAGCAGCCGGGACAGTCTCTATGGCTACACCTTC.

The chain carries TRBV10-2 and TRBJ2-7, with 11 bases that match TRBD2. Germline CDR1 WSHSY, CDR2 SAAADI. This CDR3 is built from 15 residues. Germline trimming cut 6 bases from V and 3 bases from J; bases unmatched to any gene: 7. Written as DNA, the CDR3 is TGCGCCAGCAGGGCATTTAGCGGGAGGGACTACGAGCAGTACTTC. It specifies CASRAFSGRDYEQYF.

The chain uses TRBV9 and TRBJ1-5, with a weak D call TRBD1 (6 bases). The V end lost 2 bases, the J end lost 4 bases, and 13 bases lay between the germline ends. This CDR3 spans 15 amino acids. Germline V gene data show CDR1 as SGDLS and CDR2 as YYNGEE. The CDR3 DNA follows: TGTGCCAGCAGCGTGGGACACCTACAGAATCAGCCCCAGCATTTT. It specifies CASSVGHLQNQPQHF. Full variable domain (outside the CDR3, taken from reference TRBV9 and TRBJ1-5): DSGVTQTPKHLITATGQRVTLRCSPRSGDLSVYWYQQSLDQGLQFLIQYYNGEERAKGNILERFSAQQFPDLHSELNLSSLELGDSALYFCASSVGHLQNQPQHFGDGTRLSIL.

The chain recombines TRBV9 with TRBJ2-1; 13 bases match TRBD2. V shed 3 bases and J 0 bases; nucleotides not matched to a gene: 3. The CDR3 spans 17 residues. CDR1 SGDLS and CDR2 YYNGEE come from the germline V gene. The CDR3 reads CASSARTSGSSYNEQFF. The CDR3 coding sequence is TGTGCCAGCAGCGCTCGGACTAGCGGGAGCTCCTACAATGAGCAGTTCTTC.

The V gene is TRBV5-4, the J gene TRBJ1-3, with 7 nucleotides matching TRBD1. The CDR3 is 13 residues long. Germline CDR1 is SGHNT and CDR2 is YYREEE (reference sequence). V gave up 4 bases and J gave up 4 bases; unmatched junction bases: 2. The CDR3 DNA reads TGTGCCAGCAGCACGGGACAGGGAAACACCATATATTTT. This encodes CASSTGQGNTIYF.

The chain recombines TRBV7-9 with TRBJ2-2, with a possible D match to TRBD2 (5 bases). The CDR3 has 16 amino acids. The V and J ends lost 7 bases and 2 bases respectively, with 17 bases between them. Germline CDR1 SEHNR, CDR2 FQNEAQ (reference sequence). The CDR3 loop is CASTPRGLFNTGELFF. The DNA of the CDR3 is TGTGCCAGCACCCCCCGCGGACTTTTCAACACCGGGGAGCTGTTTTTT.

The gene calls are TRBV7-8 and TRBJ2-7; 8 bases agree with TRBD1. There are 15 residues in the CDR3. V lost 5 bases, J lost 3 bases, and 9 bases stayed unmatched. From germline, CDR1 is SGHVS and CDR2 FQNEAQ. The CDR3 DNA reads as TGTGCCAGCAGCCCGACGCCGGGACAGGACTACGAGCAGTACTTC. Encoded protein: CASSPTPGQDYEQYF.

This chain uses TRBV6-6 with TRBJ2-4; tentatively, D is TRBD2 (5 bases). V gave up 2 bases and J gave up 8 bases, with 10 bases separating them. Germline V gene data show CDR1 as MNHNY and CDR2 as SVGAGI (reference sequence). CDR3 size: 13 residues. The CDR3, as DNA: TGTGCCAGCAGTTACGAGGGTTTCGACATTCAGTACTTC. Translating gives CASSYEGFDIQYF.

The chain carries TRBV7-9 and TRBJ1-5, with D perhaps TRBD1 (6 bases). Germline V gene lookup returns CDR1 SEHNR and CDR2 FQNEAQ (reference sequence). Trimming took off 4 bases at V and 5 bases at J, with 12 bases between the two ends. The CDR3 covers 14 residues. CDR3 sequence: CASSSTGSDQPQHF. The CDR3 coding sequence is TGTGCCAGCAGCTCTACAGGGAGCGATCAGCCCCAGCATTTT.

V usage is TRBV4-2 and J usage is TRBJ2-7; D is perhaps TRBD2 (5 bases). Germline V gene sequence: CDR1 LGHNA, CDR2 YNFKEQ. Between the trimmed V and J ends, which lost 4 bases and 0 bases, there was a span of 13 bases. This CDR3 comprises 15 residues. The CDR3 protein is CASSPPSEGSYEQYF. The CDR3 bases are TGTGCCAGCAGCCCACCAAGTGAGGGCTCCTACGAGCAGTACTTC.